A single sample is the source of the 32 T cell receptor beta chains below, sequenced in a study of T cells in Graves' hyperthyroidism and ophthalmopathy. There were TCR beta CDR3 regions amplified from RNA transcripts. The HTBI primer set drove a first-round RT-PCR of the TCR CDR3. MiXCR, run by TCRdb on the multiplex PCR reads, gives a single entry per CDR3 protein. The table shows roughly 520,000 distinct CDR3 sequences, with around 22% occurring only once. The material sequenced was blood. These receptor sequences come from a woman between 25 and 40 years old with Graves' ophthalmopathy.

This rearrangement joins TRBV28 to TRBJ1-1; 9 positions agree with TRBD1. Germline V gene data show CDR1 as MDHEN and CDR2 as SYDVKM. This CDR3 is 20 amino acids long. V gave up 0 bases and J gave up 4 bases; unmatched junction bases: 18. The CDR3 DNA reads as TGTGCCAGCAGTTTATGCTCTTGGACAGGGGACCCTATTTGTGCCACTGAAGCTTTCTTT. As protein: CASSLCSWTGDPICATEAFF.

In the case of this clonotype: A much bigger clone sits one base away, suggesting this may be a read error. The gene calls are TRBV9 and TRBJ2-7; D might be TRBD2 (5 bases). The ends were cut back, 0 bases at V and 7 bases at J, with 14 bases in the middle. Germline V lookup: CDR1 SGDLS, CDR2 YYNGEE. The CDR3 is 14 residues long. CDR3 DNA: TGTGCCAGCAGCGTAGGCCGGGGAATGGTTGAGCAGTACTTC. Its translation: CASSVGRGMVEQYF.

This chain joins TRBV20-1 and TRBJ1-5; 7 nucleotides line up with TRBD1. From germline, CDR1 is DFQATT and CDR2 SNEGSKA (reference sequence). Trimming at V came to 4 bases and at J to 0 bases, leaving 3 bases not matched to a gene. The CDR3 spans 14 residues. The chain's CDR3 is CSATGTDSNQPQHF. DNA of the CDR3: TGCAGTGCTACCGGGACAGATAGCAATCAGCCCCAGCATTTT.

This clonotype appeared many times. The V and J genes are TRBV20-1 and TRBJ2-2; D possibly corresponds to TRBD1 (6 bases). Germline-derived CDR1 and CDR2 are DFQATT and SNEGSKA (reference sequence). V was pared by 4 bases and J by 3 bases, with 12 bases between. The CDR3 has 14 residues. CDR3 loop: CSAISDRDTGELFF. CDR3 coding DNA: TGCAGTGCTATCTCGGACAGAGACACCGGGGAGCTGTTTTTT.

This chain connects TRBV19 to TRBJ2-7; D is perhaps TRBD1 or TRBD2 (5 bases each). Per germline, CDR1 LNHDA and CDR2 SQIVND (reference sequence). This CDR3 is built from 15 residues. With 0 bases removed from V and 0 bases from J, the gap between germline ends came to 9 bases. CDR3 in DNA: TGTGCCAGTAGTATAGATATCGGGGCCTCCTACGAGCAGTACTTC. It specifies CASSIDIGASYEQYF.

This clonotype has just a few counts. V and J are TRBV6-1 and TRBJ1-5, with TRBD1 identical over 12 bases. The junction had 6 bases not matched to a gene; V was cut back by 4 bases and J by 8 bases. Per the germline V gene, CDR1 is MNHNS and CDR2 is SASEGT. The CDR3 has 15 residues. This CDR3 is CASSVGTGGREPQHF. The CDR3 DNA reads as TGTGCCAGCAGTGTTGGGACAGGGGGCAGAGAGCCCCAGCATTTT.

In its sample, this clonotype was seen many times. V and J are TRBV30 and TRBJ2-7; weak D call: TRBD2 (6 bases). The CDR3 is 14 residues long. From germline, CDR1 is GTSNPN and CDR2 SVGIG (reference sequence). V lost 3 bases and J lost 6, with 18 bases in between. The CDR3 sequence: CAWSIGASAGEQYF. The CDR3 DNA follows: TGTGCCTGGAGCATAGGGGCTAGCGCGGGCGAGCAGTACTTC.

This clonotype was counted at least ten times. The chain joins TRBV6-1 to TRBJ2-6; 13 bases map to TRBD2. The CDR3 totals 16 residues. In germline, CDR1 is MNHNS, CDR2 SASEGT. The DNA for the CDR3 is TGTGCTACTGCGACTAGCGGGGGGTCTGGGGCCAACGTCCTGACTTTC. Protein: CATATSGGSGANVLTF.

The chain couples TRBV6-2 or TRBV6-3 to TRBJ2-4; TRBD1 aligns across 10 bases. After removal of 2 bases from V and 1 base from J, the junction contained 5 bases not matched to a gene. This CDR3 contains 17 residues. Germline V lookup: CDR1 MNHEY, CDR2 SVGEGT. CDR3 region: CASSYGDRGGAKNIQYF. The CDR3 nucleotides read TGTGCCAGCAGTTACGGGGACAGGGGAGGCGCCAAAAACATTCAGTACTTC.

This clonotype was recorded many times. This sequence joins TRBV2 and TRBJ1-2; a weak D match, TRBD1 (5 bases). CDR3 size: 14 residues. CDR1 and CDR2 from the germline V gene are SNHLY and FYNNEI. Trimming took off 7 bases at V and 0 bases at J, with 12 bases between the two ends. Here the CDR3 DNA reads TGTGCCAGCACACGGGACGGTTCTAACTATGGCTACACCTTC. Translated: CASTRDGSNYGYTF.

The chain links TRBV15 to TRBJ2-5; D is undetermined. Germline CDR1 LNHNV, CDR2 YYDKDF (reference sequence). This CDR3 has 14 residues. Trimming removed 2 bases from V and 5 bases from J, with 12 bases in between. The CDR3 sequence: CATSRYLGRETQYF. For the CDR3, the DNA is TGTGCCACCAGCAGATATCTAGGCCGGGAGACCCAGTACTTC.

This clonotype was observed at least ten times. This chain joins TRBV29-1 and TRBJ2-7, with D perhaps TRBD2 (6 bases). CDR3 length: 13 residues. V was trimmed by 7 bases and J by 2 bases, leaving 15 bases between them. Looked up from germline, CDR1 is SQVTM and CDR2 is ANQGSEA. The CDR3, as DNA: TGCAGCGCGGCGGGGCGGGACGCCTACGAGCAGTACTTC. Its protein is CSAAGRDAYEQYF.

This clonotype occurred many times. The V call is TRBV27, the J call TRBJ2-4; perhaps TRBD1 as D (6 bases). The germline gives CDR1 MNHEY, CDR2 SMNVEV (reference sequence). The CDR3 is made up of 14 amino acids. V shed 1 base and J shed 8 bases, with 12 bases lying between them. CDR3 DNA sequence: TGTGCCAGCAGTTTATATAGGGGGATTGACATTCAGTACTTC. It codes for CASSLYRGIDIQYF.

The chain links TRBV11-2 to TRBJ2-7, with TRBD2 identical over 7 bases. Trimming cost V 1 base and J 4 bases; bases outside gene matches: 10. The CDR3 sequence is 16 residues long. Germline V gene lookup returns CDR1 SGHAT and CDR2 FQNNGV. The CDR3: CASSLGPGGEWYEQYF. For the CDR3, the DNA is TGTGCCAGCAGCTTAGGCCCTGGGGGGGAGTGGTACGAGCAGTACTTC. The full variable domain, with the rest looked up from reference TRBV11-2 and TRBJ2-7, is EAGVAQSPRYKIIEKRQSVAFWCNPISGHATLYWYQQILGQGPKLLIQFQNNGVVDDSQLPKDRFSAERLKGVDSTLKIQPAKLEDSAVYLCASSLGPGGEWYEQYFGPGTRLTVT.

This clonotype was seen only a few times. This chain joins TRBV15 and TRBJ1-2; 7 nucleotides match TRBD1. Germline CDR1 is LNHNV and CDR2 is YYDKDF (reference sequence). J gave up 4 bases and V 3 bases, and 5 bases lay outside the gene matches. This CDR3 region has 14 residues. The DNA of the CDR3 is TGTGCCACCAGCAGGCGACAGGGAGTCTATGGCTACACCTTC. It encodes CATSRRQGVYGYTF.

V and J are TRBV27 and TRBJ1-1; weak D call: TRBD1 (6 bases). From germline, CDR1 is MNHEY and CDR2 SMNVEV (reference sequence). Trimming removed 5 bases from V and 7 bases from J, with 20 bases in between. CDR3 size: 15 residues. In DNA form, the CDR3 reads TGTGCCAGCAGTCCACCAGGGGTGCCGGCGGGTGAAGCTTTCTTT. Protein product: CASSPPGVPAGEAFF.

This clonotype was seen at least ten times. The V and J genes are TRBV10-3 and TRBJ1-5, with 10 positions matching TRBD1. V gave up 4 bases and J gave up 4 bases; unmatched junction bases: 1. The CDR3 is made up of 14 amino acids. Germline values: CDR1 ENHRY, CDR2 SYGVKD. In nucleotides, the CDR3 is TGTGCCATCAGTGCGGGACAGGGGAATCAGCCCCAGCATTTT. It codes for CAISAGQGNQPQHF.

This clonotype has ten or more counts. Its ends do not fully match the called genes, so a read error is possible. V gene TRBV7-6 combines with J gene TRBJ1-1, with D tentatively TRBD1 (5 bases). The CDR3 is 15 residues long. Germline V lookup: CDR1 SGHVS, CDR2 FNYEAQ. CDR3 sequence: CASSLGTGWDTEAFF. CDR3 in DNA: TGTGCCAGCAGTTTAGGGACGGGGTGGGACACTGAAGCTTTCTTT.

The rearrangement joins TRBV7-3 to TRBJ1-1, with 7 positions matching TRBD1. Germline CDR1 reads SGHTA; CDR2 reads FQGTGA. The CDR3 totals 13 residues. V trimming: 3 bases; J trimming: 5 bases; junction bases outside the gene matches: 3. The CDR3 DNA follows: TGTGCCAGCAGCTTTCACAGGGGAACTGAAGCTTTCTTT. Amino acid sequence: CASSFHRGTEAFF. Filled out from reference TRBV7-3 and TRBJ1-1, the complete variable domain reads GAGVSQTPSNKVTEKGKYVELRCDPISGHTALYWYRQSLGQGPEFLIYFQGTGAADDSGLPNDRFFAVRPEGSVSTLKIQRTERGDSAVYLCASSFHRGTEAFFGQGTRLTVV.

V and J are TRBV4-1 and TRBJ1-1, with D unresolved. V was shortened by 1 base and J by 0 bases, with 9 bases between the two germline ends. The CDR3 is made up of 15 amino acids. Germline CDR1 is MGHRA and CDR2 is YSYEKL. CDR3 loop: CASSQGKVLNTEAFF. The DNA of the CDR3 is TGCGCCAGCAGCCAAGGAAAGGTTCTGAACACTGAAGCTTTCTTT.

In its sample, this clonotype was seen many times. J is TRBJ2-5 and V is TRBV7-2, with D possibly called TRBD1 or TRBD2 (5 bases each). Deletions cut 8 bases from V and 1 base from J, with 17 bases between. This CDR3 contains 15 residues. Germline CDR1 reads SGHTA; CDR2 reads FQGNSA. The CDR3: CASAFNGDVQETQYF. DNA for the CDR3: TGTGCCAGCGCCTTCAATGGGGACGTCCAAGAGACCCAGTACTTC.

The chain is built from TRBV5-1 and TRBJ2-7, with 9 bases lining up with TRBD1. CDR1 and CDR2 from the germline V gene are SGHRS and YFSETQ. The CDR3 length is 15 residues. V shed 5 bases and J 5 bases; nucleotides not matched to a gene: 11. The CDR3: CASRSNRDREDEQYF. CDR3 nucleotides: TGCGCCAGCAGGTCCAACCGGGACAGGGAAGACGAGCAGTACTTC. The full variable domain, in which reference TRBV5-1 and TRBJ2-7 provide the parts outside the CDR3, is KAGVTQTPRYLIKTRGQQVTLSCSPISGHRSVSWYQQTPGQGLQFLFEYFSETQRNKGNFPGRFSGRQFSNSRSEMNVSTLELGDSALYLCASRSNRDREDEQYFGPGTRLTVT.

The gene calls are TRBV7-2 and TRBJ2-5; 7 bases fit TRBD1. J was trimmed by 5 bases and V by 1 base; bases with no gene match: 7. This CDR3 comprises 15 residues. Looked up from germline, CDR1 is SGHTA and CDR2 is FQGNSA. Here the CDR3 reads CASSLVGTVKETQYF. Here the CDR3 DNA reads TGTGCCAGCAGCTTAGTCGGGACAGTGAAGGAGACCCAGTACTTC.

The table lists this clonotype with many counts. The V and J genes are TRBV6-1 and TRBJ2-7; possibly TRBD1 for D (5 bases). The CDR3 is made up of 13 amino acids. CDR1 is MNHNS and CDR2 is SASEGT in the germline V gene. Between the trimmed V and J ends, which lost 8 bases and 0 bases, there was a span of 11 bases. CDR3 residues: CASEYDSSYEQYF. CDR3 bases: TGTGCCAGCGAATATGACAGCTCCTACGAGCAGTACTTC.

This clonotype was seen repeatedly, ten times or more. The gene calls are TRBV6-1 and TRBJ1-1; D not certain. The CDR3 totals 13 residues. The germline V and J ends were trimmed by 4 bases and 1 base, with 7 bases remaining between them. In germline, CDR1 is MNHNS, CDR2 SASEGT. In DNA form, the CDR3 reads TGTGCCAGCAGTGTTCTCTGGAACACTGAAGCTTTCTTT. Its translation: CASSVLWNTEAFF.

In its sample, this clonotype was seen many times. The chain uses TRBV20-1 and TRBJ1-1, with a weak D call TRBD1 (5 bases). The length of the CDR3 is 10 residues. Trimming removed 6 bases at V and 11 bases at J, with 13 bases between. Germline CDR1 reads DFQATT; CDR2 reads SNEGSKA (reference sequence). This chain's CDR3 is CSAEDSAAFF. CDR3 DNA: TGCAGTGCAGAAGACAGTGCTGCTTTCTTT.

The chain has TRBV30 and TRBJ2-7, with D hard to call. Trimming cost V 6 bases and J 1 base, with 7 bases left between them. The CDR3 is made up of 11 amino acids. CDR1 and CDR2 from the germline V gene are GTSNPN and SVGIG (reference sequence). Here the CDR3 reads CACLLSYEQYF. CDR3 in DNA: TGTGCCTGTCTCCTATCCTACGAGCAGTACTTC. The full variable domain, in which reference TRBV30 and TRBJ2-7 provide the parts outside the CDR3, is SQTIHQWPATLVQPVGSPLSLECTVEGTSNPNLYWYRQAAGRGLQLLFYSVGIGQISSEVPQNLSASRPQDRQFILSSKKLLLSDSGFYLCACLLSYEQYFGPGTRLTVT.

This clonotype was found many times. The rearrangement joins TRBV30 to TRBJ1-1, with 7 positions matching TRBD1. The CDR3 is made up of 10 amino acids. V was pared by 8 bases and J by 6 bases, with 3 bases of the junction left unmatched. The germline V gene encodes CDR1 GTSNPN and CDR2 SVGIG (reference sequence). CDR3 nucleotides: TGTGCCCCCACAGGGGCTGAAGCTTTCTTT. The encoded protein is CAPTGAEAFF. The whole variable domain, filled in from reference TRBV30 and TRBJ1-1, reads SQTIHQWPATLVQPVGSPLSLECTVEGTSNPNLYWYRQAAGRGLQLLFYSVGIGQISSEVPQNLSASRPQDRQFILSSKKLLLSDSGFYLCAPTGAEAFFGQGTRLTVV.

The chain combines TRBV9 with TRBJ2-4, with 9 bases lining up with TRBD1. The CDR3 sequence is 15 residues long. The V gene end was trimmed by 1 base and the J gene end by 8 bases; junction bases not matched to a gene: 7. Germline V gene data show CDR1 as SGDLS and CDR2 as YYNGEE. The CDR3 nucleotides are TGTGCCAGCAGCGTAACGGGGACAGGGTGGGACATTCAGTACTTC. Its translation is CASSVTGTGWDIQYF. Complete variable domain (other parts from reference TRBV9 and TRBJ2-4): DSGVTQTPKHLITATGQRVTLRCSPRSGDLSVYWYQQSLDQGLQFLIQYYNGEERAKGNILERFSAQQFPDLHSELNLSSLELGDSALYFCASSVTGTGWDIQYFGAGTRLSVL.

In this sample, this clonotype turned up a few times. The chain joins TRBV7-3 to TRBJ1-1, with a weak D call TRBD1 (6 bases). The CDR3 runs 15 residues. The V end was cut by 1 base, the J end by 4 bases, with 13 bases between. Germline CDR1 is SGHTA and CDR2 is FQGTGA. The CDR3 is CASSLIGRGGTEAFF. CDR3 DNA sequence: TGTGCCAGCAGCTTAATTGGCAGGGGAGGCACTGAAGCTTTCTTT.

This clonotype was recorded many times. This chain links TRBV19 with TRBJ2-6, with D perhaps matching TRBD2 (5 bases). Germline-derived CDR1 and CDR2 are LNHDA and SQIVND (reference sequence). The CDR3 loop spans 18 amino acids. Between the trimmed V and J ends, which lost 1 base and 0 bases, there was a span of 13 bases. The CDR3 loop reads CASSIARGSPSGANVLTF. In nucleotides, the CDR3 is TGTGCCAGTAGTATAGCCCGGGGTTCTCCCTCTGGGGCCAACGTCCTGACTTTC.

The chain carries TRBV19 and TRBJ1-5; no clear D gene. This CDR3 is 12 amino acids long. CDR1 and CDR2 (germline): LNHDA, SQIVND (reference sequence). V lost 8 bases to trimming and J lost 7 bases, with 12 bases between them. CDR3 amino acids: CASSEGVQPQHF. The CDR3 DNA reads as TGTGCCAGTTCTGAGGGTGTCCAGCCCCAGCATTTT.